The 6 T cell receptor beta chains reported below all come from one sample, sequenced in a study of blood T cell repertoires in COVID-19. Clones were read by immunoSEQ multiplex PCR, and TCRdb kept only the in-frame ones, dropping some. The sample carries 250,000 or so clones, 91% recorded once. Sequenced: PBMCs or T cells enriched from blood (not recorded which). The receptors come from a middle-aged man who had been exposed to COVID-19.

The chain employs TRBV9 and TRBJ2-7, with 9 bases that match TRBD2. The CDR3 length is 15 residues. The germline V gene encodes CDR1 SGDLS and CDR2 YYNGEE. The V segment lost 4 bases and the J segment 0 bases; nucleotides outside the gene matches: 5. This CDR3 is CASSLGTSSSYEQYF. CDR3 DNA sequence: TGTGCCAGCAGCTTAGGGACTAGCAGCTCCTACGAGCAGTACTTC.

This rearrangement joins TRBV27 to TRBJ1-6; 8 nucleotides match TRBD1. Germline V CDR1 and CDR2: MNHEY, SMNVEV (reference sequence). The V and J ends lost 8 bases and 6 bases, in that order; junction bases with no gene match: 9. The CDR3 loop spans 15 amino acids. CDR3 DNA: TGTGCCAGCCGACAAGAAGGACAGGGTAATTCACCCCTCCACTTT. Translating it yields CASRQEGQGNSPLHF.

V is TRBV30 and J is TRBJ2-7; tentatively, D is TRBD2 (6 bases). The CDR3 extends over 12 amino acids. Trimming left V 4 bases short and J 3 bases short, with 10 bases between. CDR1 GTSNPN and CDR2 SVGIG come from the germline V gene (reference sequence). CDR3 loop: CAWNGGNYEQYF. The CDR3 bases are TGTGCCTGGAACGGGGGTAACTACGAGCAGTACTTC.

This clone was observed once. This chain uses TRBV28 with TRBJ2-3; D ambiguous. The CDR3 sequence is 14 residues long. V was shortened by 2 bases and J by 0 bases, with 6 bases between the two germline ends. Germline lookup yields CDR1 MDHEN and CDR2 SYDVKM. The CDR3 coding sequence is TGTGCCAGCAGTTTAATGAGGAGCACAGATACGCAGTATTTT. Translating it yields CASSLMRSTDTQYF. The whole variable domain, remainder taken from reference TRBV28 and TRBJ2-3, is DVKVTQSSRYLVKRTGEKVFLECVQDMDHENMFWYRQDPGLGLRLIYFSYDVKMKEKGDIPEGYSVSREKKERFSLILESASTNQTSMYLCASSLMRSTDTQYFGPGTRLTVL.

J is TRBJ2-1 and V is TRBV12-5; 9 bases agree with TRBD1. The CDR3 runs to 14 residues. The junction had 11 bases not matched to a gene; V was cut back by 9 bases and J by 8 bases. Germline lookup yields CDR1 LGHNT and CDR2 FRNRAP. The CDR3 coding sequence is TGTGCTAGCCTTCCCGGACAGGGGTTTCATGAGCAGTTCTTC. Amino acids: CASLPGQGFHEQFF.

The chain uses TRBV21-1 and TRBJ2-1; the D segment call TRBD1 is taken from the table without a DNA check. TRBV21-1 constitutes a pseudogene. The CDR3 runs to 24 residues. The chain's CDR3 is CASPSRVITKTCPSHLSSYNEQFF. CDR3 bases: TGTGCCAGCCCCTCCAGGGTGATCACGAAGACATGCCCGTCACACTTAAGCTCCTACAATGAGCAGTTCTTC.